This T cell receptor (beta chain) appears in the sequencing data of a study of T cell changes during pregnancy in multiple sclerosis. This clone was seen only once. Sequencing was performed with immunoSEQ multiplex PCR; in TCRdb, only in-frame clones are kept and a portion is missing. The sample contains tens of thousands of clones, about 92% of which appear only once. The length of the CDR3 is 14 residues. V lost 3 bases to trimming and J lost 10 bases; unmatched junction nucleotides: 8. Germline V lookup: CDR1 KGHSH, CDR2 LQKENI. The sequence came from a female donor in good health, enrolled as a control in a pregnancy study. The sample consisted of peripheral blood, taken in the third trimester of pregnancy. The chain links TRBV18 to TRBJ2-3; 9 bases line up with TRBD1. The CDR3 DNA follows: TGTGCCAGCTCACCCGCCGGGACAGGGTCGCCGCAGTATTTT. Protein: CASSPAGTGSPQYF.